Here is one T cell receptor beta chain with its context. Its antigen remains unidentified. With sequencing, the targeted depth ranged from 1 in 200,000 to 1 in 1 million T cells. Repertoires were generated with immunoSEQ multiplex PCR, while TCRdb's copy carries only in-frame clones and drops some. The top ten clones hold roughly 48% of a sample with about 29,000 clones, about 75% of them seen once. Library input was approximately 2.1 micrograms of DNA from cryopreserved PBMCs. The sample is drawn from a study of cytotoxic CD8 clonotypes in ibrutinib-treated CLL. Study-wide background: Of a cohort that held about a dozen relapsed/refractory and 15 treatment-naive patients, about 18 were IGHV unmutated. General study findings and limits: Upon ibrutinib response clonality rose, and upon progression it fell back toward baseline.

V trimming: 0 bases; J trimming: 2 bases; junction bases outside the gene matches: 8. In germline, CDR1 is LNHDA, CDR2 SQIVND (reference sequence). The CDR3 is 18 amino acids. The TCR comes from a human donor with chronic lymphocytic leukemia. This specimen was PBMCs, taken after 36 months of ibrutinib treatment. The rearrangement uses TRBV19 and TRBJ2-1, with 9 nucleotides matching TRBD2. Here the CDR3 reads CASSIDLFGGGAYNEQFF. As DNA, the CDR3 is TGTGCCAGTAGTATAGATCTATTTGGCGGGGGGGCCTACAATGAGCAGTTCTTC.